Given below is one TCR beta chain in context. Antigen unknown. This entry belongs to a study of glioma-infiltrating T cells. Study-level results: Non-neoplastic patients had below-expected tissue-blood divergence, while all gliomas exceeded expectation. Very few CDR3 sequences were shared between tissue and blood.

TCR alpha and beta CDR3 regions were amplified from RNA using iRepertoire nested multiplex PCR. One-step reverse transcription and amplification started from approximately 100-400 ng of tissue mRNA or PBMC total RNA. MiXCR, run by TCRdb on the multiplex PCR reads, gives a single entry per CDR3 protein. The table has around 170,000 distinct CDR3 sequences, around 40% seen once. The germline CDR1 and CDR2 sequences are SQVTM and ANQGSEA. The CDR3 extends over 14 amino acids. V was cut by 6 bases and J by 13 bases, with 27 bases left in between. The specimen was glioma tissue, nonneoplastic brain tissue, or PBMCs (not recorded which). The sequence derives from a human donor with low-grade glioma or glioblastoma, undergoing nonglioma brain surgery, or in good health (not recorded which). This sequence joins TRBV29-1 and TRBJ1-2; tentatively, D is TRBD1 (5 bases). The CDR3 nucleotides are TGCAGCGTCGCCTCGGACGTAGGGACCGTAGCGGTCACCTTC. It yields the protein CSVASDVGTVAVTF.